This TCR beta chain stems from a study of CXCR3-negative and CXCR3-positive naive CD8 T cells. This CDR3 comprises 15 residues. The germline V gene encodes CDR1 WSHSY and CDR2 SAAADI. Overall study results and limits: The study found more hydrophobic TRB CDR3s in CXCR3-positive naive cells than in CXCR3-negative naive cells. TCR strength was inferred from TRB CDR3 properties, while surface CD5 was comparable between naive subsets.

Triplicate sorts, a few hundred thousand cells apiece, were made for each CD8+ T cell subset. CD45RO-CCR7+CD27+CD95- was the phenotype of naive CD8+ T cells. The libraries of TRB cDNA were constructed through 5' RACE using UMI labels. Reprocessing the 5' RACE reads, TCRdb reports a single entry for every CDR3 protein and omits DNA. This sample contains some 150,000 distinct CDR3 sequences. A word on this clonotype: What it binds is unknown.

This TCR derives from a human donor in good health. Some clones in this sample may be carry-over from other donors' samples. The sample comprised naive CXCR3+ CD8+ T cells from blood. Described subset: CD45RO-CCR7+CD27+CD95- naive CD8+ T cells expressing CXCR3 (TNR3+). The chain carries TRBV10-2 and TRBJ2-7; TCRdb's D gene call, TRBD2, goes unchecked for lack of DNA. The CDR3 loop is CASSASGLFTYEQYF.